This TCR beta chain was found in a study of cytomegalovirus exposure and HLA in healthy donors. Study results and caveats: Presence/absence comparisons presumed near-even sequencing depth among donors.

A multiplex PCR was run with 60 Vbeta primers and 13 Jbeta primers. Profiling relied on immunoSEQ multiplex PCR, and the TCRdb table lists in-frame clones only, not all of them. The sample lists about 150,000 clones, roughly 84% occurring once. CDR1 SGHVS and CDR2 FQNEAQ come from the germline V gene. Trimming left V 1 base short and J 2 bases short, with 11 bases between. This CDR3 has 15 residues. Note on this clone: The antigen is not known.

Sequences were obtained from PBMCs. The rearrangement links TRBV7-8 to TRBJ1-2; D perhaps matches TRBD1 (5 bases). The clonotype originates from a man aged 50 to 59 in good health and CMV-seropositive. This chain's CDR3 is CASSLERGGNYGYTF. The CDR3 region has the DNA TGTGCCAGCAGCTTAGAGCGGGGGGGGAACTATGGCTACACCTTC.